Detailed here is one T cell receptor (beta chain). Its target is not known. These data originate in a study of cytomegalovirus exposure and HLA in healthy donors. Study-level results: Follow-up analysis later connected one missense variant in DCLRE1C with trimming of TCR beta V- and J-genes. In an earlier analysis, about 87% or about 30%: the productive usage of most TCR beta V segments.

PCR used 60 Vbeta primers and 13 Jbeta primers. TCRdb's table, derived via immunoSEQ multiplex PCR, lists solely in-frame clones and lacks some. In total, the table holds 150,000 to 200,000 clones. These donors, healthy bone marrow donors, were studied. This CDR3 has 13 amino acids. CDR1 and CDR2 (germline): GTSNPN, SVGIG (reference sequence). V was shortened by 7 bases and J by 2 bases, with 14 bases between the two germline ends. This TCR derives from a young woman in good health and CMV-seropositive. The specimen was PBMCs. This chain connects TRBV30 to TRBJ1-2; D is uncertain. CDR3 DNA: TGTGCCTCCCCCTCTACAGCCAACTATGGCTACACCTTC. This codes for CASPSTANYGYTF. Complete variable domain (other parts from reference TRBV30 and TRBJ1-2): SQTIHQWPATLVQPVGSPLSLECTVEGTSNPNLYWYRQAAGRGLQLLFYSVGIGQISSEVPQNLSASRPQDRQFILSSKKLLLSDSGFYLCASPSTANYGYTFGSGTRLTVV.